These 32 T cell receptor beta chains came from one sample sequenced in a study of OX40 agonist ivuxolimab in advanced cancers. Assay used: immunoSEQ multiplex PCR; TCRdb lists only in-frame clones, some missing. Of more than 85,000 clones listed, approximately 90% are singletons. The specimen was CD4+ or CD8+ T cells sorted from blood, collected in a trial of the OX40 agonist ivuxolimab. Source of these receptors: an adult with an advanced solid tumor such as melanoma, head and neck, liver or kidney cancer.

This clone has only one observation. This chain connects TRBV5-4 to TRBJ2-7; D unclear. From germline, CDR1 is SGHNT and CDR2 YYREEE (reference sequence). This CDR3 is 14 amino acids long. V was trimmed by 4 bases and J by 5 bases, leaving 16 bases between them. DNA of the CDR3: TGTGCCAGCAGCCCAAACCGGGCGAGCCACGAGCAGTACTTC. Translation gives CASSPNRASHEQYF.

This sequence joins TRBV25-1 and TRBJ1-2; TRBD1 matches 7 bases. V shed 2 bases, J shed 4 bases, and the junction held 10 bases outside the gene matches. Germline V gene data show CDR1 as MGHDK and CDR2 as SYGVNS. The CDR3 runs to 16 residues. The CDR3 bases are TGTGCCAGCAGTGAACCGCGGACAGGCGGGGTCTATGGCTACACCTTC. Its protein product is CASSEPRTGGVYGYTF.

The rearrangement joins TRBV27 to TRBJ1-2; D possibly corresponds to TRBD1 (5 bases). This CDR3 spans 16 amino acids. Looked up from germline, CDR1 is MNHEY and CDR2 is SMNVEV (reference sequence). V gave up 3 bases and J gave up 5 bases, with 19 bases separating them. The CDR3 sequence: CASSFAGEGILYGYTF. The CDR3, as DNA: TGTGCCAGCAGTTTCGCGGGGGAGGGGATTTTGTATGGCTACACCTTC.

The chain is built from TRBV29-1 and TRBJ2-3; maybe TRBD2 (6 bases). Germline V gene data show CDR1 as SQVTM and CDR2 as ANQGSEA. This CDR3 contains 14 residues. Trimming took off 4 bases at V and 0 bases at J, with 11 bases between the two ends. CDR3 DNA sequence: TGCAGCGTTGCATTGGGAGGAAGCACAGATACGCAGTATTTT. Residues: CSVALGGSTDTQYF.

This sequence joins TRBV5-1 and TRBJ1-3; TRBD1 might be the D (6 bases). CDR3 length equals 15 residues. V lost 4 bases and J lost 4, with 15 bases in between. CDR1 SGHRS and CDR2 YFSETQ come from the germline V gene. The CDR3 DNA follows: TGCGCCAGCAGCCGGGGAGGGGGAGAAGGAAACACCATATATTTT. Its translation is CASSRGGGEGNTIYF.

V is TRBV5-1 and J is TRBJ2-1, with 12 bases matching TRBD1. Germline V gene lookup returns CDR1 SGHRS and CDR2 YFSETQ. CDR3 length: 15 amino acids. Unmatched junction bases numbered 4, after V lost 0 bases and J lost 9 bases. The CDR3 loop reads CASSLAGTGGSEQFF. The CDR3 DNA reads TGCGCCAGCAGCTTGGCCGGGACAGGGGGCAGTGAGCAGTTCTTC.

This chain links TRBV9 with TRBJ1-4; D is perhaps TRBD1 (5 bases). From germline, CDR1 is SGDLS and CDR2 YYNGEE. V was shortened by 5 bases and J by 2 bases, with 10 bases between the two germline ends. This CDR3 is built from 14 residues. The CDR3 DNA is TGTGCCAGCAGTCCCGGGGGGACTAATGAAAAACTGTTTTTT. Translated, it gives CASSPGGTNEKLFF. Drawing the rest from reference TRBV9 and TRBJ1-4, the complete variable domain is DSGVTQTPKHLITATGQRVTLRCSPRSGDLSVYWYQQSLDQGLQFLIQYYNGEERAKGNILERFSAQQFPDLHSELNLSSLELGDSALYFCASSPGGTNEKLFFGSGTQLSVL.

This clone came up a few times. This CDR3 is also generated by other DNA sequences in the sample. The V gene is TRBV18, the J gene TRBJ1-1; D is possibly TRBD1 (5 bases). V lost 6 bases and J 1 base, leaving 12 bases between the germline ends. The germline CDR1 and CDR2 sequences are KGHSH and LQKENI. The CDR3 is made up of 14 amino acids. Written as DNA, the CDR3 is TGTGCCAGCTCTCCGGGACCGGCGAACACTGAAGCTTTCTTT. Its protein product is CASSPGPANTEAFF.

The chain links TRBV11-1 to TRBJ2-6; 10 positions agree with TRBD1. J gave up 3 bases and V 5 bases, and 10 bases lay outside the gene matches. CDR3 length equals 18 residues. In germline, CDR1 is SGHAT, CDR2 FQDESV (reference sequence). CDR3 sequence: CASSPPGDRGGGANVLTF. The CDR3 DNA reads TGTGCCAGCAGCCCCCCCGGGGACAGGGGAGGTGGGGCCAACGTCCTGACTTTC.

The rearrangement joins TRBV7-3 to TRBJ1-1, with 8 positions matching TRBD1. V dropped 5 bases and J dropped 4; count of bases not matched to a gene: 9. Germline V gives CDR1 SGHTA, CDR2 FQGTGA. The CDR3 length is 15 residues. As DNA, the CDR3 is TGTGCCAGCAGCCCAGGACAGGGTCGGAGCACTGAAGCTTTCTTT. Amino acid sequence: CASSPGQGRSTEAFF.

V usage is TRBV27 and J usage is TRBJ1-2, with 9 bases lining up with TRBD1. V was clipped by 9 bases and J by 5 bases; unmatched bases: 13. The CDR3 runs to 15 residues. The V gene's germline CDR1 is MNHEY and CDR2 SMNVEV (reference sequence). CDR3 sequence (DNA): TGTGCCAGGCACGCCGGGGGACAGGGAGGATATGGCTACACCTTC. Translating gives CARHAGGQGGYGYTF.

This clone was detected a few times. The chain couples TRBV19 to TRBJ2-2, with D hard to call. The CDR3 has 15 residues. V lost 5 bases and J 6 bases, leaving 16 bases between the germline ends. CDR1 is LNHDA, CDR2 SQIVND, per germline (reference sequence). The CDR3 reads CASSARTHQPGELFF. The DNA for the CDR3 is TGTGCCAGTAGTGCCCGGACCCACCAACCCGGGGAGCTGTTTTTT.

The V gene is TRBV19, the J gene TRBJ1-2; 9 bases map to TRBD1. The CDR3 extends over 14 amino acids. V shed 5 bases and J 5 bases; nucleotides not matched to a gene: 6. The V gene's germline CDR1 is LNHDA and CDR2 SQIVND (reference sequence). CDR3 in amino acids: CASSSTGGAYGYTF. CDR3 in DNA: TGTGCCAGTAGTTCAACAGGGGGCGCGTATGGCTACACCTTC.

J is TRBJ2-7 and V is TRBV5-4; D uncertain. CDR3 length: 15 residues. The germline V gene has CDR1 SGHNT and CDR2 YYREEE (reference sequence). The V gene lost 1 base and the J gene lost 0 bases, with 11 bases spanning the gap. The CDR3 here is CASSLSSVSSYEQYF. CDR3 DNA: TGTGCCAGCAGCTTGTCTTCAGTGAGCTCCTACGAGCAGTACTTC.

The sample holds one count of this clone. V is TRBV4-3 and J is TRBJ1-2; tentatively, D is TRBD1 (6 bases). This CDR3 comprises 15 residues. V lost 0 bases and J 2 bases, leaving 10 bases between the germline ends. Germline CDR1 is LGHNA and CDR2 is YSLEER. This CDR3 reads CASSQDQGINYGYTF. In DNA, the CDR3 is TGCGCCAGCAGCCAAGACCAGGGGATAAACTATGGCTACACCTTC.

The chain couples TRBV12-5 to TRBJ1-2; D perhaps matches TRBD1 (6 bases). Germline values: CDR1 LGHNT, CDR2 FRNRAP. V gave up 0 bases and J gave up 4 bases, with 15 bases separating them. This CDR3 is 16 amino acids long. CDR3 sequence (DNA): TGTGCTAGTGGTTTGGTAGAGGTCAGGGGTGTCTATGGCTACACCTTC. Translated, it gives CASGLVEVRGVYGYTF.

The chain carries TRBV7-9 and TRBJ2-3; 10 bases align to TRBD2. Germline assignment: CDR1 SEHNR and CDR2 FQNEAQ (reference sequence). J gave up 6 bases and V 5 bases, and 11 bases lay outside the gene matches. There are 16 residues in the CDR3. CDR3 in DNA: TGTGCCAGCAGCATTGCGATAGCGGGGGGAGGGGATACGCAGTATTTT. This sequence encodes CASSIAIAGGGDTQYF.

The chain combines TRBV5-1 with TRBJ2-1; the D gene is possibly TRBD2 (7 bases). Germline CDR1 reads SGHRS; CDR2 reads YFSETQ. This CDR3 is built from 17 residues. V was shortened by 1 base and J by 0 bases, with 14 bases between the two germline ends. The CDR3 sequence: CASSLLGGGPSYNEQFF. The DNA for the CDR3 is TGCGCCAGCAGCTTGTTAGGGGGGGGGCCCTCCTACAATGAGCAGTTCTTC.

The genes are TRBV7-2 and TRBJ2-5; the match to TRBD2 covers 14 bases. In germline, CDR1 is SGHTA, CDR2 FQGNSA. The CDR3 is 17 amino acids. J was trimmed by 1 base and V by 3 bases; bases with no gene match: 4. Here the CDR3 reads CASSLGLAGASQETQYF. The DNA for the CDR3 is TGTGCCAGCAGCTTGGGACTAGCGGGGGCCTCCCAAGAGACCCAGTACTTC. Full variable domain (rest looked up from reference TRBV7-2 and TRBJ2-5): GAGVSQSPSNKVTEKGKDVELRCDPISGHTALYWYRQSLGQGLEFLIYFQGNSAPDKSGLPSDRFSAERTGGSVSTLTIQRTQQEDSAVYLCASSLGLAGASQETQYFGPGTRLLVL.

The V and J genes are TRBV28 and TRBJ1-1; D uncertain. V was pared by 4 bases and J by 1 base, with 10 bases between. Germline lookup yields CDR1 MDHEN and CDR2 SYDVKM. The CDR3 has 14 residues. Here the CDR3 reads CASSSPAENTEAFF. As DNA, the CDR3 is TGTGCCAGCAGTTCCCCAGCAGAGAACACTGAAGCTTTCTTT.

This clone appeared once. This chain links TRBV7-2 with TRBJ1-1; D possibly corresponds to TRBD1 (5 bases). Germline V gene sequence: CDR1 SGHTA, CDR2 FQGNSA. The germline V and J ends were trimmed by 1 base and 8 bases, with 11 bases remaining between them. This CDR3 has 13 amino acids. This chain's CDR3 is CASSLGGEREAFF. The CDR3 DNA is TGTGCCAGCAGCTTAGGGGGGGAACGGGAAGCTTTCTTT.

The V gene is TRBV2, the J gene TRBJ2-3; D call uncertain. V was cut by 5 bases and J by 4 bases, with 7 bases left in between. The germline V gene has CDR1 SNHLY and CDR2 FYNNEI. The CDR3 covers 12 residues. CDR3 sequence: CASSLQSDTQYF. CDR3 nucleotide sequence: TGTGCCAGCAGTCTCCAATCAGATACGCAGTATTTT.

The rearrangement joins TRBV15 to TRBJ2-7; D is possibly TRBD2 (6 bases). V gave up 6 bases and J gave up 0 bases, with 15 bases separating them. Germline V gives CDR1 LNHNV, CDR2 YYDKDF (reference sequence). The CDR3 extends over 15 amino acids. CDR3 residues: CATREGGGNSYEQYF. Written as DNA, the CDR3 is TGTGCCACCAGAGAAGGTGGGGGGAACTCCTACGAGCAGTACTTC.

This sequence joins TRBV13 and TRBJ2-1; 7 bases are a match to TRBD1. This CDR3 has 15 amino acids. The germline V gene encodes CDR1 PRHDT and CDR2 FYEKMQ (reference sequence). Trimming at V came to 7 bases and at J to 0 bases, leaving 6 bases not matched to a gene. CDR3 amino acids: CASNNRDSSYNEQFF. The CDR3 region has the DNA TGTGCCAGCAACAACAGGGACAGCTCCTACAATGAGCAGTTCTTC.

CDR3 DNA sequence: TGTGCCAGCTCACTCCAGGGACAGGGAAACACCATATATTTT. It yields the protein CASSLQGQGNTIYF. V is TRBV18 and J is TRBJ1-3; 7 bases line up with TRBD1. The CDR3 has 14 residues. Germline V gene sequence: CDR1 KGHSH, CDR2 LQKENI. J was trimmed by 4 bases and V by 4 bases; bases with no gene match: 4.

The chain is built from TRBV5-6 and TRBJ2-7; tentative D call: TRBD1 (5 bases). Trimming stripped 4 bases from V and 4 bases from J, with 15 bases between. CDR3 size: 14 residues. CDR1 is SGHDT, CDR2 YYEEEE, per germline. The CDR3 region is CASSLISKGYEQYF. DNA of the CDR3: TGTGCCAGCAGCCTGATCTCAAAGGGGTACGAGCAGTACTTC.

The chain is built from TRBV7-3 and TRBJ1-3; maybe TRBD1 (6 bases). Trimming took off 10 bases at V and 0 bases at J, with 22 bases between the two ends. The CDR3 runs 17 residues. CDR1 is SGHTA and CDR2 is FQGTGA in the germline V gene. Here the CDR3 DNA reads TGTGCCACCTCGGGGGGCTCCCGAAGTAGCTCTGGAAACACCATATATTTT. This translates into CATSGGSRSSSGNTIYF.

CDR3 residues: CASSPGGAVKNIQYF. DNA of the CDR3: TGTGCCAGCAGCCCAGGCGGGGCGGTGAAAAACATTCAGTACTTC. The V and J genes are TRBV13 and TRBJ2-4; tentative D call: TRBD2 (6 bases). V was shortened by 5 bases and J by 4 bases, with 15 bases between the two germline ends. Germline-derived CDR1 and CDR2 are PRHDT and FYEKMQ (reference sequence). There are 15 residues in the CDR3.

The CDR3 DNA is TGTGCCAGCAGCCAATCAATCTTCGGGACAGAAAATGGCTACACCTTC. Protein: CASSQSIFGTENGYTF. This rearrangement joins TRBV16 to TRBJ1-2; 7 bases match TRBD1. The CDR3 covers 16 residues. CDR1 is KGHSY, CDR2 FQNENV, per germline. Trimming cost V 0 bases and J 6 bases; bases outside gene matches: 10. Full variable domain (rest looked up from reference TRBV16 and TRBJ1-2): GEEVAQTPKHLVRGEGQKAKLYCAPIKGHSYVFWYQQVLKNEFKFLISFQNENVFDETGMPKERFSAKCLPNSPCSLEIQATKLEDSAVYFCASSQSIFGTENGYTFGSGTRLTVV.

This sequence joins TRBV5-1 and TRBJ2-7; TRBD1 might be the D (5 bases). This CDR3 has 13 amino acids. CDR1 SGHRS and CDR2 YFSETQ come from the germline V gene. V was clipped by 2 bases and J by 5 bases, with 11 bases between them. CDR3 DNA: TGCGCCAGCAGCTTTGGTGGGGCCCACGAGCAGTACTTC. Amino acid sequence: CASSFGGAHEQYF.

V usage is TRBV27 and J usage is TRBJ2-5; TRBD1 aligns across 7 bases. The CDR3 is made up of 15 amino acids. Germline lookup yields CDR1 MNHEY and CDR2 SMNVEV (reference sequence). The trim removed 2 bases at V and 4 bases at J, leaving 7 bases unmatched. As DNA, the CDR3 is TGTGCCAGCAGTTTAAAGACAGGGACGGGAGAGACCCAGTACTTC. It specifies CASSLKTGTGETQYF.

This chain connects TRBV6-1 to TRBJ2-5; D gene unclear. Germline CDR1 reads MNHNS; CDR2 reads SASEGT. There are 12 residues in the CDR3. Trimming removed 0 bases from V and 4 bases from J, with 3 bases in between. CDR3 in amino acids: CASSEAGETQYF. CDR3 DNA: TGTGCCAGCAGTGAAGCGGGAGAGACCCAGTACTTC.